The present TCR beta chain was sequenced within a study of lymphopenia after photon versus proton radiotherapy. The CDR3 is made up of 13 amino acids. The germline V gene encodes CDR1 SGHVS and CDR2 FQNEAQ. Trimming cost V 5 bases and J 7 bases, with 15 bases left between them. Generated by immunoSEQ multiplex PCR, the TCRdb table keeps only in-frame clones and is missing some. Among about 45,000 clones listed, over 75% were seen once. The chain has TRBV7-8 and TRBJ2-7; D uncertain. The TCR comes from a man aged 40-55 years with gastric cancer. The sequenced sample was peripheral blood, obtained from a patient treated with photon-based radiotherapy. The CDR3 sequence: CASSPDNWGEQYF. The DNA of the CDR3 is TGTGCCAGCAGCCCTGACAACTGGGGAGAGCAGTACTTC. The full variable domain, rest sourced from reference TRBV7-8 and TRBJ2-7, is GAGVSQSPRYKVAKRGQDVALRCDPISGHVSLFWYQQALGQGPEFLTYFQNEAQLDKSGLPSDRFFAERPEGSVSTLKIQRTQQEDSAVYLCASSPDNWGEQYFGPGTRLTVT.